Below are 17 T cell receptor beta chains sequenced from a single sample in a study of blood T cells in healthy people across ages. Combining a sample-barcoded 5' primer with a J-beta primer mix, a second PCR ran for about 7 to 11 cycles. Each CDR3 protein gets one entry after TCRdb re-called the 5' RACE reads with MiXCR. This table holds 650,000 to 1,000,000 distinct CDR3 sequences, around half found once. Material: blood. The receptors stem from a man older than 75 in good health.

This clonotype has a handful of counts. V gene TRBV20-1 combines with J gene TRBJ2-7, with D possibly being TRBD2 (6 bases). The V gene's germline CDR1 is DFQATT and CDR2 SNEGSKA (reference sequence). The ends were cut back, 3 bases at V and 6 bases at J, with 21 bases in the middle. The CDR3 runs 15 residues. The CDR3 here is CSASGGAGSPGEQYF. CDR3 nucleotide sequence: TGCAGTGCTAGTGGCGGGGCTGGATCTCCGGGCGAGCAGTACTTC.

J is TRBJ2-5 and V is TRBV4-2, with 10 bases fitting TRBD2. CDR3 length: 14 residues. Germline trimming cut 4 bases from V and 5 bases from J; bases unmatched to any gene: 4. Germline assignment: CDR1 LGHNA and CDR2 YNFKEQ. In DNA, the CDR3 is TGTGCCAGCAGCCCTGATAGCGGGAGGGAGACCCAGTACTTC. Its translation: CASSPDSGRETQYF.

The chain uses TRBV5-4 and TRBJ2-5; 7 bases are a match to TRBD1. CDR1 is SGHNT and CDR2 is YYREEE in the germline V gene (reference sequence). The CDR3 covers 17 residues. The V and J ends lost 4 bases and 0 bases, in that order; junction bases with no gene match: 12. The DNA for the CDR3 is TGTGCCAGCAGCCCAAACCCAGACAGGGTGTACCAAGAGACCCAGTACTTC. This translates into CASSPNPDRVYQETQYF.

This clonotype has just a few counts. V usage is TRBV21-1 and J usage is TRBJ2-1; TRBD2 is the table's D call and was not checked against the DNA. TRBV21-1 is a listed pseudogene. This CDR3 region has 15 residues. The CDR3 protein is CASSASGTCYNEQFF. The CDR3 DNA follows: TGTGCCAGCAGCGCGAGCGGGACGTGCTACAATGAGCAGTTCTTC.

The chain couples TRBV27 to TRBJ2-5; D is unresolved. Germline V gene sequence: CDR1 MNHEY, CDR2 SMNVEV (reference sequence). The CDR3 is made up of 14 amino acids. V gave up 2 bases and J gave up 4 bases, with 11 bases separating them. This CDR3 reads CASSLMSLGETQYF. CDR3 nucleotides: TGTGCCAGCAGTTTAATGTCTTTAGGAGAGACCCAGTACTTC.

The genes are TRBV20-1 and TRBJ1-1, with D tentatively TRBD1 (6 bases). In germline, CDR1 is DFQATT, CDR2 SNEGSKA (reference sequence). The CDR3 has 11 amino acids. With 3 bases removed from V and 8 bases from J, the gap between germline ends came to 10 bases. CDR3: CSASRGREAFF. CDR3 DNA: TGCAGTGCTAGCAGGGGTCGGGAAGCTTTCTTT.

This clonotype turned up a few times. The chain couples TRBV20-1 to TRBJ2-7; D is possibly TRBD1 (6 bases). The CDR3 totals 13 residues. Deletions cut 4 bases from V and 7 bases from J, with 17 bases between. Germline V gene lookup returns CDR1 DFQATT and CDR2 SNEGSKA (reference sequence). This chain's CDR3 is CSATRDKVFEQYF. CDR3 nucleotides: TGCAGTGCTACAAGGGACAAGGTTTTTGAGCAGTACTTC.

This clonotype showed up just a few times. This chain links TRBV6-2 or TRBV6-3 with TRBJ1-5; D is possibly TRBD1 (5 bases). The CDR3 runs to 15 residues. CDR1 is MNHEY, CDR2 SVGEGT, per germline. V was trimmed by 5 bases and J by 6 bases, leaving 17 bases between them. The chain's CDR3 is CASSRQKWVGQPQHF. The CDR3 DNA reads as TGTGCCAGCAGTCGACAGAAGTGGGTAGGTCAGCCCCAGCATTTT.

Notes on this clonotype: At one boundary the junction diverges from the germline segment, which might be a read error. Here the CDR3 reads CASIRSSGSNGQFF. The CDR3, as DNA: TGTGCCAGCATTCGTTCTAGCGGGAGCAATGGGCAGTTCTTC. The rearrangement links TRBV6-2 or TRBV6-3 to TRBJ2-1; the match to TRBD2 covers 10 bases. CDR1 is MNHEY, CDR2 SVGEGT, per germline. The CDR3 runs 14 residues.

V usage is TRBV9 and J usage is TRBJ2-3; D might be TRBD2 (6 bases). Germline loops: CDR1 SGDLS, CDR2 YYNGEE. V lost 3 bases, J lost 2 bases, and 13 bases lay in between. This CDR3 has 15 residues. The CDR3 sequence: CASSGGGRTTDTQYF. DNA of the CDR3: TGTGCCAGCAGCGGAGGAGGGAGAACCACAGATACGCAGTATTTT.

V is TRBV7-8 and J is TRBJ2-1; 8 nucleotides agree with TRBD2. This CDR3 spans 17 amino acids. Germline loops: CDR1 SGHVS, CDR2 FQNEAQ. Trimming at V came to 5 bases and at J to 3 bases, leaving 12 bases not matched to a gene. Here the CDR3 DNA reads TGTGCCAGCAGCCCCAGCCCAGCGGGAGATCTCTACAATGAGCAGTTCTTC. Translating it yields CASSPSPAGDLYNEQFF.

As to this clonotype: Since a much larger clone is just one base distant, this may be a read error. The V and J genes are TRBV20-1 and TRBJ2-7; D uncertain. V lost 5 bases and J lost 6, with 11 bases in between. The germline V gene encodes CDR1 DFQATT and CDR2 SNEGSKA (reference sequence). The CDR3 has 11 residues. The CDR3 reads CSALNTCEQYF. Here the CDR3 DNA reads TGCAGTGCTCTGAACACCTGCGAGCAGTACTTC.

This rearrangement joins TRBV29-1 to TRBJ2-3; D is ambiguous. Trimming left V 0 bases short and J 3 bases short, with 13 bases between. CDR1 and CDR2 (germline): SQVTM, ANQGSEA. CDR3 length equals 15 residues. This chain's CDR3 is CSVEEPGLETDTQYF. CDR3 DNA sequence: TGCAGCGTTGAAGAGCCTGGCCTAGAGACAGATACGCAGTATTTT.

Only a few counts were recorded for this clonotype. V usage is TRBV30 and J usage is TRBJ1-1, with D maybe TRBD1 (6 bases). The length of the CDR3 is 14 residues. Trimming cost V 2 bases and J 4 bases, with 14 bases left between them. Germline V CDR1 and CDR2: GTSNPN, SVGIG (reference sequence). CDR3 bases: TGTGCCTGGAGTAAACAGGGCCGGGTCACTGAAGCTTTCTTT. Its protein product is CAWSKQGRVTEAFF.

J is TRBJ2-7 and V is TRBV27; no firm D call. This CDR3 contains 13 residues. V dropped 3 bases and J dropped 3 bases, with 9 bases sitting between them. Germline V gene sequence: CDR1 MNHEY, CDR2 SMNVEV (reference sequence). The chain's CDR3 is CASSFAPRYEQYF. The CDR3 DNA reads as TGTGCCAGCAGTTTCGCCCCCCGCTACGAGCAGTACTTC.

The rearrangement links TRBV29-1 to TRBJ2-5, with 8 bases that match TRBD2. The CDR3 totals 12 residues. Germline assignment: CDR1 SQVTM and CDR2 ANQGSEA. Losses at the gene ends were 7 bases for V and 11 bases for J; bases not matched to a gene: 12. As DNA, the CDR3 is TGCAGCGCGGGGGGGCCCTACAATGAGCAGTACTTC. Translation: CSAGGPYNEQYF.

The chain combines TRBV2 with TRBJ2-3, with D hard to call. Germline CDR1 reads SNHLY; CDR2 reads FYNNEI. The CDR3 runs 17 residues. V was cut by 0 bases and J by 0 bases, with 13 bases left in between. The CDR3 sequence is CASSEASLATSTDTQYF. The CDR3 DNA is TGTGCCAGCAGTGAAGCTTCCTTGGCCACCAGCACAGATACGCAGTATTTT.